The 16 T cell receptor beta chains below all came from one sample that was sequenced in a study of T cells in tumors and immune-related adverse events. Generated by immunoSEQ multiplex PCR, the TCRdb table keeps only in-frame clones and is missing some. This table holds around 5,000 clones, about 65% found once. This specimen consisted of gut tissue, obtained from a patient treated with anti-PD-1 therapy. The receptors originated from a female donor with metastatic renal cell carcinoma.

This chain uses TRBV19 with TRBJ2-2, with 11 bases fitting TRBD1. CDR1 and CDR2 from the germline V gene are LNHDA and SQIVND (reference sequence). With V trimmed by 7 bases and J by 4 bases, 8 bases remained unmatched. The CDR3 runs 16 residues. This chain's CDR3 is CASIRDRGDLTGELFF. CDR3 in DNA: TGTGCCAGTATAAGGGACAGGGGGGACCTCACCGGGGAGCTGTTTTTT.

The chain joins TRBV28 to TRBJ2-7; 8 bases are a match to TRBD1. The CDR3 totals 14 residues. The J segment lost 4 bases and the V segment lost 6 bases, leaving 8 bases of the junction unmatched. Germline loops: CDR1 MDHEN, CDR2 SYDVKM. The CDR3 DNA is TGTGCCAGCAGCTTTTCAGGGGGCGTGTACGAGCAGTACTTC. The encoded protein is CASSFSGGVYEQYF.

J is TRBJ2-7 and V is TRBV6-6, with D possibly being TRBD1 (6 bases). Germline V gene data show CDR1 as MNHNY and CDR2 as SVGAGI (reference sequence). This CDR3 is built from 15 residues. The V gene lost 5 bases and the J gene lost 2 bases, with 16 bases spanning the gap. This chain's CDR3 is CASSPRTALTYEQYF. The DNA for the CDR3 is TGTGCCAGCAGTCCCCGGACAGCGCTGACCTACGAGCAGTACTTC.

This clone has more than one count but fewer than ten. This chain joins TRBV25-1 and TRBJ2-2; D is perhaps TRBD1 (7 bases). V was cut by 4 bases and J by 6 bases, with 12 bases left in between. CDR3 length equals 14 residues. CDR1 and CDR2 (germline): MGHDK, SYGVNS. CDR3 bases: TGTGCCAGCAGTGGGGGCAGGGGGGCCGGGGAGCTGTTTTTT. Translating gives CASSGGRGAGELFF.

This chain uses TRBV5-1 with TRBJ1-1; TRBD1 aligns across 7 bases. CDR3 length: 15 amino acids. The germline V gene has CDR1 SGHRS and CDR2 YFSETQ. V was pared by 4 bases and J by 5 bases, with 11 bases of the junction left unmatched. In DNA form, the CDR3 reads TGCGCCAGCAGCAGGGGACAGCACGGGAGGACTGAAGCTTTCTTT. Encoded protein: CASSRGQHGRTEAFF.

V gene TRBV5-5 combines with J gene TRBJ2-1, with 12 bases fitting TRBD2. V dropped 4 bases and J dropped 1; count of bases not matched to a gene: 6. The germline gives CDR1 SGHKS, CDR2 YYEKEE (reference sequence). This CDR3 contains 17 residues. The CDR3 sequence: CASSPRTSGESYNEQFF. The CDR3 nucleotides read TGTGCCAGCAGCCCACGGACTAGCGGGGAGTCCTACAATGAGCAGTTCTTC.

This clone was recorded a few times. V and J are TRBV7-2 and TRBJ1-1, with TRBD1 matching 7 bases. The CDR3 contains 15 residues. CDR1 and CDR2 (germline): SGHTA, FQGNSA. The ends lost 5 bases at V and 4 bases at J; junction bases unmatched: 10. The DNA for the CDR3 is TGTGCCAGCAGCCTCCGACAGGGCAGGGTCACTGAAGCTTTCTTT. It translates to CASSLRQGRVTEAFF.

The chain's CDR3 is CASSFLRGTAPDDGYTF. For the CDR3, the DNA is TGTGCCAGCAGCTTCCTTAGGGGGACAGCACCTGACGATGGCTACACCTTC. V and J are TRBV5-4 and TRBJ1-2; 7 bases line up with TRBD1. The CDR3 totals 17 residues. In germline, CDR1 is SGHNT, CDR2 YYREEE (reference sequence). After removal of 2 bases from V and 6 bases from J, the junction contained 16 bases not matched to a gene.

The CDR3 region has the DNA TGTGCCAGCAGCTTATGGAGGGGCCCCACAGATACGCAGTATTTT. This encodes CASSLWRGPTDTQYF. This chain links TRBV11-1 with TRBJ2-3, with D tentatively TRBD2 (6 bases). The germline V and J ends were trimmed by 2 bases and 2 bases, with 11 bases remaining between them. The germline CDR1 and CDR2 sequences are SGHAT and FQDESV (reference sequence). The CDR3 is made up of 15 amino acids.

The J gene is TRBJ1-5, the V gene TRBV5-5, with D perhaps TRBD1 (6 bases). Trimming took off 6 bases at V and 4 bases at J, with 17 bases between the two ends. The CDR3 runs to 15 residues. Germline V gene lookup returns CDR1 SGHKS and CDR2 YYEKEE (reference sequence). Here the CDR3 reads CASTLTGGGNQPQHF. In DNA form, the CDR3 reads TGTGCCAGCACCCTAACGGGAGGGGGTAATCAGCCCCAGCATTTT.

This clone was counted a single time. V and J are TRBV6-6 and TRBJ2-1; a possible D gene is TRBD1 (5 bases). V was pared by 5 bases and J by 8 bases, with 16 bases between. Germline V gene sequence: CDR1 MNHNY, CDR2 SVGAGI (reference sequence). The CDR3 contains 14 residues. The chain's CDR3 is CASSAYQGADEQFF. CDR3 nucleotides: TGTGCCAGCAGTGCATATCAGGGTGCCGATGAGCAGTTCTTC.

The CDR3 loop reads CASSLERGTEAFF. The DNA of the CDR3 is TGTGCCAGCAGCTTAGAACGGGGCACTGAAGCTTTCTTT. V is TRBV7-9 and J is TRBJ1-1; unclear D gene. The CDR3 extends over 13 amino acids. The germline V and J ends were trimmed by 1 base and 4 bases, with 7 bases remaining between them. Germline CDR1 reads SEHNR; CDR2 reads FQNEAQ (reference sequence).

This chain connects TRBV4-1 to TRBJ2-7; 7 positions agree with TRBD2. The CDR3 sequence is 17 residues long. The V gene end was trimmed by 0 bases and the J gene end by 1 base; junction bases not matched to a gene: 9. Germline values: CDR1 MGHRA, CDR2 YSYEKL. CDR3 nucleotide sequence: TGCGCCAGCAGCCAAGATGGGGAGGGGTCACATTCCTACGAGCAGTACTTC. Its translation: CASSQDGEGSHSYEQYF.

V is TRBV6-1 and J is TRBJ1-2; D unresolved. Deletions cut 1 base from V and 8 bases from J, with 17 bases between. Per the germline V gene, CDR1 is MNHNS and CDR2 is SASEGT. CDR3 length: 15 residues. The CDR3 reads CASSEVHYAQMGYTF. CDR3 sequence (DNA): TGTGCCAGCAGTGAAGTCCACTACGCGCAGATGGGCTACACCTTC.

The CDR3 nucleotides read TGTGCCAGCAGCTTATTGGTGGGGCGTGGGGCCAACGTCCTGACTTTC. Protein product: CASSLLVGRGANVLTF. The rearrangement joins TRBV11-3 to TRBJ2-6, with D possibly TRBD1 on 5 matching bases. Trimming removed 2 bases from V and 3 bases from J, with 11 bases in between. Germline lookup yields CDR1 SGHNT and CDR2 YENEEA. This CDR3 has 16 residues.

On this clone itself: This probably arose from a read error, given a far larger clone one base away. The chain links TRBV6-1 to TRBJ2-3, with TRBD2 identical over 10 bases. The CDR3 sequence is 14 residues long. Germline V CDR1 and CDR2: MNHNS, SASEGT. CDR3 in amino acids: CASCEAGGSDTQYF. The DNA of the CDR3 is TGTGCCAGCTGTGAAGCGGGAGGGTCAGATACGCAGTATTTT.